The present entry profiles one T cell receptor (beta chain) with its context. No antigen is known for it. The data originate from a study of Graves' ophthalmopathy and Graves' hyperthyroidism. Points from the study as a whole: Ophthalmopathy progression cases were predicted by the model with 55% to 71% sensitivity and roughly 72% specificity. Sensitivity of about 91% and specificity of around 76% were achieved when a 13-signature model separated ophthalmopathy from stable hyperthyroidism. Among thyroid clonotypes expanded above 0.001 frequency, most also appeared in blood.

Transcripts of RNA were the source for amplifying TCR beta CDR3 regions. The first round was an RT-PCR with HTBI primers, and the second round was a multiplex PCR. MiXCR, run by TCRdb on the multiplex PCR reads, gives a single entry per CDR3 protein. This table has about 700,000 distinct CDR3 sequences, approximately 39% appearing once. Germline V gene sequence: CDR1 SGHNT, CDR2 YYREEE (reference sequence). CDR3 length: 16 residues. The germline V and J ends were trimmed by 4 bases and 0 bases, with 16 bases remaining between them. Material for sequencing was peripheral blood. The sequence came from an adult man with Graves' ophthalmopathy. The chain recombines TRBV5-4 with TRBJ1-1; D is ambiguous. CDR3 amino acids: CASSQVSVYMNTEAFF. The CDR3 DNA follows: TGTGCCAGCAGCCAAGTCTCCGTATATATGAACACTGAAGCTTTCTTT.